The clone carrying this T cell receptor (beta chain) showed up many times. The data are from a study of T cells in Graves' hyperthyroidism and ophthalmopathy. Study in general: Blood was drawn when the patient was first diagnosed and still untreated.

Authors of the study amplified TCR beta CDR3 regions from RNA transcripts. The TCR CDR3 first-round RT-PCR relied on the HTBI primer set. TCRdb passed the multiplex PCR reads through MiXCR, listing each CDR3 protein once. This table has a few hundred thousand distinct CDR3 sequences, around 15% appearing once. Blood was obtained at the first hyperthyroidism diagnosis, which preceded any ophthalmopathy symptoms. The trim removed 4 bases at V and 4 bases at J, leaving 15 bases unmatched. Germline values: CDR1 SGHRS, CDR2 YFSETQ. The CDR3 contains 20 residues. V gene TRBV5-1 combines with J gene TRBJ2-2; 14 bases are shared with TRBD2. The clonotype originates from a woman aged 45-59 years with Graves' hyperthyroidism that later progressed to Graves' ophthalmopathy. The specimen was blood. CDR3 DNA sequence: TGCGCCAGCAGCACGATGTTACCGGGACTAGCGGGAGTCGTCACCGGGGAGCTGTTTTTT. This translates into CASSTMLPGLAGVVTGELFF.